Below are 27 T cell receptor beta chains sequenced from a single sample in a study of blood T cell repertoires in COVID-19 (dated by TCRdb to the early 2020s). Libraries were made using the immunoSEQ multiplex PCR assay. The clones in this table, taken by TCRdb from immuneACCESS, are in-frame only. Not every clone is retained; where verified, under half of the shortfall comes from an unresolved V gene, and the cause of the rest is unknown. The sample table holds roughly 250,000 clones, of which 70% to 85% were seen once. Under 5.5% of the sample comes from the top ten. Sequencing was carried out using peripheral blood. All receptors derive from a woman of 80 years or more with active or convalescent COVID-19.

This chain joins TRBV20-1 and TRBJ2-5; the D gene is possibly TRBD1 (7 bases). V lost 3 bases, J lost 4 bases, and 12 bases lay in between. Germline V CDR1 and CDR2: DFQATT, SNEGSKA (reference sequence). The CDR3 extends over 13 amino acids. The CDR3 protein is CSASQGGGETQYF. DNA of the CDR3: TGCAGTGCTAGTCAGGGGGGTGGAGAGACCCAGTACTTC.

This chain connects TRBV3-1 (or the pseudogene TRBV3-2) to TRBJ2-7; D possibly corresponds to TRBD2 (6 bases). Germline V gene sequence: CDR1 LGHDT, CDR2 YNNKEL (reference sequence). CDR3 length: 12 amino acids. V was pared by 5 bases and J by 7 bases, with 12 bases between. CDR3 amino acids: CASSKIGGEQYF. DNA of the CDR3: TGTGCCAGCAGCAAAATCGGGGGAGAGCAGTACTTC.

The V gene is TRBV6-1, the J gene TRBJ1-6, with 10 bases identical to TRBD1. The trim removed 3 bases at V and 9 bases at J, leaving 5 bases unmatched. This CDR3 contains 15 residues. Germline V gene lookup returns CDR1 MNHNS and CDR2 SASEGT. The CDR3 DNA reads TGTGCCAGCAGTGAGGCGACAGGGGGCATTTCACCCCTCCACTTT. It encodes CASSEATGGISPLHF.

This chain connects TRBV10-3 to TRBJ2-2; 9 positions match TRBD1. This CDR3 has 16 residues. CDR1 is ENHRY and CDR2 is SYGVKD in the germline V gene. With 0 bases clipped from V and 6 bases from J, the junction kept 5 bases outside the gene matches. The chain's CDR3 is CAISESGQGKAGELFF. Here the CDR3 DNA reads TGTGCCATCAGTGAGTCAGGACAGGGGAAGGCCGGGGAGCTGTTTTTT.

This rearrangement joins TRBV5-1 to TRBJ2-1, with 7 nucleotides matching TRBD1. The germline gives CDR1 SGHRS, CDR2 YFSETQ. V lost 3 bases, J lost 2 bases, and 8 bases stayed unmatched. The CDR3 extends over 16 amino acids. CDR3 in amino acids: CASSSQGGGTYNEQFF. In nucleotides, the CDR3 is TGCGCCAGCAGCTCGCAAGGGGGCGGAACCTACAATGAGCAGTTCTTC.

The chain uses TRBV18 and TRBJ2-6; 7 bases align to TRBD2. After removal of 8 bases from V and 0 bases from J, the junction contained 7 bases not matched to a gene. This CDR3 has 16 residues. From germline, CDR1 is KGHSH and CDR2 LQKENI. CDR3 protein: CASTWDYGSGANVLTF. The CDR3 DNA sequence: TGTGCCAGCACCTGGGACTACGGCTCTGGGGCCAACGTCCTGACTTTC. Together with reference TRBV18 and TRBJ2-6, the CDR3 gives the full variable domain: NAGVMQNPRHLVRRRGQEARLRCSPMKGHSHVYWYRQLPEEGLKFMVYLQKENIIDESGMPKERFSAEFPKEGPSILRIQQVVRGDSAAYFCASTWDYGSGANVLTFGAGSRLTVL.

The chain combines TRBV11-2 with TRBJ1-1; D gene unclear. Looked up from germline, CDR1 is SGHAT and CDR2 is FQNNGV. V was pared by 5 bases and J by 1 base, with 11 bases between. CDR3 length equals 14 residues. The CDR3 DNA is TGTGCCAGCAGCCACAATCCGGGGAACACTGAAGCTTTCTTT. The encoded protein is CASSHNPGNTEAFF. Combining the CDR3 with reference TRBV11-2 and TRBJ1-1 gives the whole variable domain EAGVAQSPRYKIIEKRQSVAFWCNPISGHATLYWYQQILGQGPKLLIQFQNNGVVDDSQLPKDRFSAERLKGVDSTLKIQPAKLEDSAVYLCASSHNPGNTEAFFGQGTRLTVV.

The chain links TRBV28 to TRBJ1-2; D might be TRBD1 (6 bases). The CDR3 runs to 17 residues. V gave up 5 bases and J gave up 0 bases, with 19 bases separating them. Germline values: CDR1 MDHEN, CDR2 SYDVKM. The CDR3 loop reads CASSPGTSYNTNYGYTF. Written as DNA, the CDR3 is TGTGCCAGCAGTCCCGGGACATCCTACAATACTAACTATGGCTACACCTTC.

The chain has TRBV11-3 and TRBJ2-7; 9 bases are shared with TRBD2. V lost 3 bases, J lost 5 bases, and 8 bases stayed unmatched. The V gene's germline CDR1 is SGHNT and CDR2 YENEEA. This CDR3 spans 15 amino acids. The CDR3 loop reads CASSFGREGYNEQYF. The CDR3 DNA is TGTGCCAGCAGCTTCGGGCGGGAGGGTTATAACGAGCAGTACTTC. The full variable domain, rest sourced from reference TRBV11-3 and TRBJ2-7, is EAGVVQSPRYKIIEKKQPVAFWCNPISGHNTLYWYLQNLGQGPELLIRYENEEAVDDSQLPKDRFSAERLKGVDSTLKIQPAELGDSAVYLCASSFGREGYNEQYFGPGTRLTVT.

The CDR3 reads CASSSGTGVAYEQYF. The CDR3 nucleotides read TGTGCCAGCAGCTCGGGGACAGGGGTTGCCTACGAGCAGTACTTC. V and J are TRBV5-8 and TRBJ2-7; TRBD1 matches 10 bases. This CDR3 region has 15 residues. Germline-derived CDR1 and CDR2 are SGHTS and YDEGEE. Unmatched junction bases numbered 5, after V lost 3 bases and J lost 2 bases.

The V call is TRBV5-4, the J call TRBJ2-2; 15 nucleotides match TRBD2. The CDR3 loop spans 18 amino acids. J was trimmed by 0 bases and V by 4 bases; bases with no gene match: 4. Germline V gene sequence: CDR1 SGHNT, CDR2 YYREEE (reference sequence). CDR3 bases: TGTGCCAGCAGCCCCGGGACTAGCGGGGGGCCGAACACCGGGGAGCTGTTTTTT. Its translation is CASSPGTSGGPNTGELFF.

The rearrangement joins TRBV28 to TRBJ2-1; 12 bases map to TRBD2. J was trimmed by 8 bases and V by 5 bases; bases with no gene match: 10. The germline V gene has CDR1 MDHEN and CDR2 SYDVKM. This CDR3 has 16 amino acids. CDR3 residues: CASSPRTSGIGYEQFF. The CDR3 DNA sequence: TGTGCCAGCAGTCCTCGGACTAGCGGGATAGGCTATGAGCAGTTCTTC.

The genes are TRBV5-5 and TRBJ1-2; 7 positions agree with TRBD1. Germline CDR1 reads SGHKS; CDR2 reads YYEKEE (reference sequence). The CDR3 sequence is 14 residues long. V gave up 4 bases and J gave up 8 bases; unmatched junction bases: 11. CDR3 amino acids: CASSLGQEPRGYTF. CDR3 coding DNA: TGTGCCAGCAGCCTCGGACAGGAGCCGAGGGGCTACACCTTC.

There are a few counts of this clone. This chain links TRBV18 with TRBJ2-1; TRBD1 agrees at 9 bases. The trim removed 5 bases at V and 8 bases at J, leaving 13 bases unmatched. Germline CDR1 reads KGHSH; CDR2 reads LQKENI. The CDR3 totals 16 residues. DNA of the CDR3: TGTGCCAGCTCAATAGGAGCCGGACAGGGGATTTATGAGCAGTTCTTC. Its translation is CASSIGAGQGIYEQFF.

This chain links TRBV29-1 with TRBJ2-7; D is possibly TRBD2 (5 bases). The V and J ends lost 8 bases and 6 bases respectively, with 17 bases between them. The CDR3 is 12 amino acids. Germline V CDR1 and CDR2: SQVTM, ANQGSEA. This CDR3 reads CSSRTLSGEQYF. In DNA form, the CDR3 reads TGCAGCTCCAGGACCCTAAGCGGCGAGCAGTACTTC.

The gene calls are TRBV4-1 and TRBJ1-4, with 7 bases lining up with TRBD1. This CDR3 contains 16 residues. Germline trimming cut 4 bases from V and 4 bases from J; bases unmatched to any gene: 9. The germline V gene encodes CDR1 MGHRA and CDR2 YSYEKL. The DNA of the CDR3 is TGCGCCAGCAGCCGCGAAGGGACAGTTGATAATGAAAAACTGTTTTTT. Translation gives CASSREGTVDNEKLFF.

There are a few counts of this clone. The genes are TRBV5-1 and TRBJ2-6, with D perhaps TRBD1 (6 bases). The V and J ends lost 4 bases and 2 bases respectively, with 10 bases between them. CDR1 and CDR2 from the germline V gene are SGHRS and YFSETQ. This CDR3 has 15 amino acids. CDR3 DNA: TGCGCCAGCAGCCAACAGGGACCTGGGGCCAACGTCCTGACTTTC. It yields the protein CASSQQGPGANVLTF.

The DNA of the CDR3 is TGTGCCTGGAGCCAGGCCGCTGGCTACACCTTC. Translated, it gives CAWSQAAGYTF. This chain connects TRBV30 to TRBJ1-2; D is unclear. CDR3 length: 11 amino acids. V was cut by 3 bases and J by 7 bases, with 9 bases left in between. The germline V gene encodes CDR1 GTSNPN and CDR2 SVGIG (reference sequence).

The rearrangement links TRBV19 to TRBJ1-1; weak D call: TRBD1 (5 bases). V was cut by 6 bases and J by 1 base, with 15 bases left in between. The CDR3 runs 15 residues. Germline assignment: CDR1 LNHDA and CDR2 SQIVND (reference sequence). The CDR3 nucleotides read TGTGCCAGTAGCACCATTGACAGCCCGAACACTGAAGCTTTCTTT. Translating it yields CASSTIDSPNTEAFF.

The chain links TRBV2 to TRBJ2-7, with a weak D call TRBD2 (6 bases). CDR1 SNHLY and CDR2 FYNNEI come from the germline V gene. The V gene lost 3 bases and the J gene lost 6 bases, with 15 bases spanning the gap. This CDR3 has 14 amino acids. CDR3 protein: CASSEGGKSGEQYF. The CDR3 nucleotides are TGTGCCAGCAGTGAGGGGGGAAAGTCTGGCGAGCAGTACTTC.

This chain connects TRBV9 to TRBJ2-5, with a possible D match to TRBD2 (5 bases). Per germline, CDR1 SGDLS and CDR2 YYNGEE. The CDR3 length is 15 residues. Trimming removed 0 bases from V and 2 bases from J, with 11 bases in between. The CDR3 here is CASSVATGFQETQYF. In DNA form, the CDR3 reads TGTGCCAGCAGCGTAGCTACGGGGTTTCAAGAGACCCAGTACTTC.

The chain has TRBV18 and TRBJ2-2, with 9 bases that match TRBD1. With V trimmed by 4 bases and J by 2 bases, 2 bases remained unmatched. Germline CDR1 and CDR2: KGHSH and LQKENI. This CDR3 region has 15 residues. The DNA for the CDR3 is TGTGCCAGCTCACAGGGACAGGGCAACACCGGGGAGCTGTTTTTT. Translated: CASSQGQGNTGELFF.

This clone has more than one count but fewer than ten. V and J are TRBV27 and TRBJ2-7; D remains unclear. The CDR3 is 14 amino acids. The germline V gene has CDR1 MNHEY and CDR2 SMNVEV (reference sequence). Trimming removed 2 bases from V and 3 bases from J, with 11 bases in between. CDR3 coding DNA: TGTGCCAGCAGTTTAACTTCAGGTATCTACGAGCAGTACTTC. Translating it yields CASSLTSGIYEQYF.

On this clone itself: Within the sample, other DNA sequences also encode this same CDR3. The chain employs TRBV28 and TRBJ2-7; D gene uncertain. The V and J ends lost 3 bases and 0 bases respectively, with 6 bases between them. The germline CDR1 and CDR2 sequences are MDHEN and SYDVKM. CDR3 length equals 13 residues. The CDR3 region has the DNA TGTGCCAGCAGTTTTGGTAGCTCCTACGAGCAGTACTTC. Protein: CASSFGSSYEQYF.

The chain couples TRBV3-1 (or the pseudogene TRBV3-2) to TRBJ1-2; TRBD1 matches at 9 bases. The CDR3 covers 15 residues. The germline V gene has CDR1 LGHDT and CDR2 YNNKEL (reference sequence). V dropped 3 bases and J dropped 8; count of bases not matched to a gene: 10. The chain's CDR3 is CASSHDDRGNGGYTF. CDR3 coding DNA: TGTGCCAGCAGCCATGACGACAGGGGGAACGGCGGCTACACCTTC.

CDR3 amino acids: CSVLMGEETQYF. The CDR3 DNA sequence: TGCAGCGTCTTGATGGGCGAGGAGACCCAGTACTTC. This chain uses TRBV29-1 with TRBJ2-5; the D is unclear. Germline V lookup: CDR1 SQVTM, CDR2 ANQGSEA. V was pared by 6 bases and J by 5 bases, with 13 bases between. The CDR3 is made up of 12 amino acids.

This clone was picked up one time. CDR3 protein: CASSYTGVGEAFF. DNA of the CDR3: TGCGCCAGCAGCTACACGGGAGTTGGGGAAGCTTTCTTT. The chain links TRBV5-1 to TRBJ1-1; D unclear. Germline values: CDR1 SGHRS, CDR2 YFSETQ. Trimming removed 3 bases at V and 8 bases at J, with 14 bases between. The CDR3 covers 13 residues.